This T cell receptor (beta chain) was retrieved from a study of blood T cells in healthy people across ages. Study results and caveats: Naive and antigen-experienced cells were not separated, limiting conclusive comparison.

Total RNA extraction produced at least 5.5 micrograms (per sample) for the study. CDR1 and CDR2 from the germline V gene are SEHNR and FQNEAQ (reference sequence). V was shortened by 5 bases and J by 6 bases, with 8 bases between the two germline ends. This CDR3 comprises 12 residues. A second PCR, run for about 7 to 11 cycles, used a sample-barcoded 5' primer plus a J-beta primer mix. Each cDNA molecule carried a tag from a template-switch adaptor that contained 12 random nucleotides. TCRdb re-derived calls from the 5' RACE reads in MiXCR, one entry per CDR3 protein. The sample includes 1.5 million to 1.9 million distinct CDR3 sequences, about 45% of them seen just once. This clonotype has a handful of counts. What it recognizes is unknown.

The sequenced material came from blood. V usage is TRBV7-9 and J usage is TRBJ2-1; D gene uncertain. The clonotype comes from a woman in her late teens or twenties in good health. CDR3 DNA: TGTGCCAGCAGCCCTGTCCGCAATGAGCAGTTCTTC. This sequence encodes CASSPVRNEQFF. The variable domain in full, completed from reference TRBV7-9 and TRBJ2-1, reads DTGVSQNPRHKITKRGQNVTFRCDPISEHNRLYWYRQTLGQGPEFLTYFQNEAQLEKSRLLSDRFSAERPKGSFSTLEIQRTEQGDSAMYLCASSPVRNEQFFGPGTRLTVL.